This entry lists 10 T cell receptor beta chains sequenced from one sample in a study of blood T cells in healthy people across ages. A second PCR of roughly 7 to 11 cycles used a sample-barcoded 5' primer and a J-beta primer mix. TCRdb reprocessed the 5' RACE reads via MiXCR and lists one record per CDR3 protein. The sample holds approximately 1,000,000 distinct CDR3 sequences, more than 30% seen once. The material sequenced was blood. The receptors stem from a man between 18 and 29 years old in good health.

J is TRBJ1-2 and V is TRBV18, with a tentative D call TRBD1 (6 bases). This CDR3 comprises 16 residues. Germline CDR1 is KGHSH and CDR2 is LQKENI. Trimming left V 4 bases short and J 0 bases short, with 15 bases between. In nucleotides, the CDR3 is TGTGCCAGCTCACTGATGACAGGACCTTCTAACTATGGCTACACCTTC. This codes for CASSLMTGPSNYGYTF.

The chain carries TRBV6-2 or TRBV6-3 and TRBJ1-5; TRBD1 is a possible D gene (6 bases). Germline V gives CDR1 MNHEY, CDR2 SVGEGT. V lost 10 bases and J lost 5, with 12 bases in between. This CDR3 contains 12 residues. The CDR3 loop reads CAISEGDQPQHF. CDR3 bases: TGTGCCATCTCCGAGGGGGATCAGCCCCAGCATTTT.

The V call is TRBV25-1, the J call TRBJ2-5; 11 nucleotides agree with TRBD2. V lost 6 bases to trimming and J lost 11 bases; unmatched junction nucleotides: 17. Germline loops: CDR1 MGHDK, CDR2 SYGVNS. This CDR3 spans 16 amino acids. DNA of the CDR3: TGTGCCAGCAGGGTCCCAACTAGCGGGGGATACAATGAGCAGTACTTC. This sequence encodes CASRVPTSGGYNEQYF. Using reference TRBV25-1 and TRBJ2-5 for the parts outside the CDR3, the full variable domain is EADIYQTPRYLVIGTGKKITLECSQTMGHDKMYWYQQDPGMELHLIHYSYGVNSTEKGDLSSESTVSRIRTEHFPLTLESARPSHTSQYLCASRVPTSGGYNEQYFGPGTRLLVL.

On this clonotype: With a much larger clone just one base away, this may be a read error. This CDR3 fails to terminate in the conserved phenylalanine or tryptophan, so it likely reflects a read error. V gene TRBV29-1 combines with J gene TRBJ2-7, with 7 positions matching TRBD1. CDR3 length: 15 amino acids. The ends lost 4 bases at V and 5 bases at J; junction bases unmatched: 14. The germline CDR1 and CDR2 sequences are SQVTM and ANQGSEA. Here the CDR3 DNA reads TGCAGCGTTGTTACAGGCAGGGGGACCATCCACGAGCAGTACTCC. This encodes CSVVTGRGTIHEQYS.

The rearrangement links TRBV4-2 to TRBJ1-1, with D uncertain. Deletions cut 2 bases from V and 6 bases from J, with 10 bases between. Germline assignment: CDR1 LGHNA and CDR2 YNFKEQ. CDR3 length equals 13 residues. The CDR3 region has the DNA TGTGCCAGCAGCCAAATTAGGGTAGCTGAAGCTTTCTTT. Translating gives CASSQIRVAEAFF.

The table lists this clonotype with a few counts. The chain carries TRBV6-5 and TRBJ1-1, with 7 nucleotides matching TRBD1. V was clipped by 4 bases and J by 13 bases; unmatched bases: 15. The germline V gene has CDR1 MNHEY and CDR2 SVGAGI. This CDR3 spans 14 amino acids. The chain's CDR3 is CASSSRQGYLKDFF. The CDR3 coding sequence is TGTGCCAGCAGTTCCCGACAGGGATACCTGAAGGATTTCTTT.

The rearrangement links TRBV7-2 to TRBJ1-2, with D uncertain. Germline CDR1 reads SGHTA; CDR2 reads FQGNSA. The CDR3 loop spans 17 amino acids. The ends were cut back, 2 bases at V and 5 bases at J, with 21 bases in the middle. Written as DNA, the CDR3 is TGTGCCAGCAGCTTACCAATTCGCGGGCCCCCTCCTTATGGCTACACCTTC. Its protein product is CASSLPIRGPPPYGYTF.

The chain has TRBV9 and TRBJ1-1, with D unresolved. The germline V and J ends were trimmed by 4 bases and 1 base, with 14 bases remaining between them. The CDR3 is made up of 15 amino acids. Germline CDR1 and CDR2: SGDLS and YYNGEE. The CDR3 nucleotides read TGTGCCAGCAGCCCTACCAAGGTGACGAACACTGAAGCTTTCTTT. This sequence encodes CASSPTKVTNTEAFF.

The chain links TRBV28 to TRBJ2-1; maybe TRBD2 (5 bases). This CDR3 region has 13 residues. V lost 5 bases and J 5 bases, leaving 10 bases between the germline ends. Germline-derived CDR1 and CDR2 are MDHEN and SYDVKM. CDR3 sequence (DNA): TGTGCCAGCAGTCCGAGGACTGACAATGAGCAGTTCTTC. Encoded protein: CASSPRTDNEQFF.

This clonotype has a count of ten or more. The chain combines TRBV29-1 with TRBJ2-5; D not certain. Germline V lookup: CDR1 SQVTM, CDR2 ANQGSEA. Trimming removed 0 bases at V and 4 bases at J, with 9 bases between. The CDR3 is made up of 13 amino acids. CDR3 protein: CSVEEVGGETQYF. As DNA, the CDR3 is TGCAGCGTTGAAGAGGTCGGCGGAGAGACCCAGTACTTC.